Given below is one TCR beta chain in context. This record comes from a study of blood T cell repertoires in COVID-19. Measured with immunoSEQ multiplex PCR; TCRdb has only the in-frame clones, and not every one. Of under 350,000 clones in the sample, approximately 91% were seen once. Germline CDR1 is MNHEY and CDR2 is SMNVEV (reference sequence). V lost 7 bases, J lost 5 bases, and 12 bases stayed unmatched. There are 16 residues in the CDR3. The sequenced material came from peripheral blood. This receptor was taken from a man aged 50 to 60 with acute or convalescent COVID-19. The chain combines TRBV27 with TRBJ1-4; TRBD1 matches 8 bases. The CDR3 sequence: CASTRIAGGGNEKLFF. CDR3 sequence (DNA): TGTGCCAGCACTCGGATCGCAGGGGGCGGGAATGAAAAACTGTTTTTT.